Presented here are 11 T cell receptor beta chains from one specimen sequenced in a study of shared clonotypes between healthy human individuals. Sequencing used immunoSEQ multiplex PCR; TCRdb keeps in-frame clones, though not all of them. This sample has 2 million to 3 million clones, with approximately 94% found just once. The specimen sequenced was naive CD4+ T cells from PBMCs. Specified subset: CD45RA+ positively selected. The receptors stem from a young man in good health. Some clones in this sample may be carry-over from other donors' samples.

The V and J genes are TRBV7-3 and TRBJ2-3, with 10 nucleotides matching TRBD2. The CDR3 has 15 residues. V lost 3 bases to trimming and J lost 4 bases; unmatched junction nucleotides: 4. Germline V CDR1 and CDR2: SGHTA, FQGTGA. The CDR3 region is CASSLLAGVPDTQYF. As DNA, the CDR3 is TGTGCCAGCAGCTTGCTAGCGGGAGTTCCAGATACGCAGTATTTT.

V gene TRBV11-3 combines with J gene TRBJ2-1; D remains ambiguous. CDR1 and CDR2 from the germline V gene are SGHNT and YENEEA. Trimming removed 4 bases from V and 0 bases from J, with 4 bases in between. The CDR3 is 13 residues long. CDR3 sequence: CASSSASYNEQFF. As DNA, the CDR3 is TGTGCCAGCAGCTCAGCCTCCTACAATGAGCAGTTCTTC.

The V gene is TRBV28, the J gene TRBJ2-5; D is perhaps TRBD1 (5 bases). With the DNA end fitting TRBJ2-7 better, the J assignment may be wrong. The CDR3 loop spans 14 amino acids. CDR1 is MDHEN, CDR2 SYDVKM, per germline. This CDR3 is CASSLDPGFYEQYF. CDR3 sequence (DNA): TGTGCCAGCAGTTTAGACCCAGGGTTTTACGAGCAGTACTTC.

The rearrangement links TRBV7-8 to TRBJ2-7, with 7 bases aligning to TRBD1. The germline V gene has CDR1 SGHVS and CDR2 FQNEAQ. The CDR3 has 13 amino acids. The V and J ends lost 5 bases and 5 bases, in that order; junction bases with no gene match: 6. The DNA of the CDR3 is TGTGCCAGCAGCCTCTCCGGGACAGACGAGCAGTACTTC. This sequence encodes CASSLSGTDEQYF.

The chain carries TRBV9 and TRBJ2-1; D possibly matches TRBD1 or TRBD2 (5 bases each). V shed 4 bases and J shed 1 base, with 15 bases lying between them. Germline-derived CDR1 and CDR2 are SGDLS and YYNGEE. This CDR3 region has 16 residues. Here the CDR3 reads CASSTAGTPSYNEQFF. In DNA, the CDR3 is TGTGCCAGCAGCACCGCCGGGACGCCTTCCTACAATGAGCAGTTCTTC.

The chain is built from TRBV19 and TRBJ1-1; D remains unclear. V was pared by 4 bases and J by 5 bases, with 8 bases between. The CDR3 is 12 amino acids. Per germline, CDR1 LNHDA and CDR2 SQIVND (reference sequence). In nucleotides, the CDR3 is TGTGCCAGTAGTAATATAGGGACTGAAGCTTTCTTT. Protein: CASSNIGTEAFF.

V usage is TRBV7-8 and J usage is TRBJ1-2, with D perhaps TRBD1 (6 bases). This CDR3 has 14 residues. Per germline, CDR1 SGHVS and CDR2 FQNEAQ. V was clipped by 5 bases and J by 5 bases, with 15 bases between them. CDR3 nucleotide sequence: TGTGCCAGCAGCCCTTCAGGGGTACCGTATGGCTACACCTTC. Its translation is CASSPSGVPYGYTF.

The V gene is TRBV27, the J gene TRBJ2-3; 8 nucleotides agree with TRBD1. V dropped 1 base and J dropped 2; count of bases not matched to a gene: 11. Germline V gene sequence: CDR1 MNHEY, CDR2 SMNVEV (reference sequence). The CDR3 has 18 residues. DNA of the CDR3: TGTGCCAGCAGTTTATGGAGGAGTATGGACAGGGCCACAGATACGCAGTATTTT. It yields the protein CASSLWRSMDRATDTQYF.

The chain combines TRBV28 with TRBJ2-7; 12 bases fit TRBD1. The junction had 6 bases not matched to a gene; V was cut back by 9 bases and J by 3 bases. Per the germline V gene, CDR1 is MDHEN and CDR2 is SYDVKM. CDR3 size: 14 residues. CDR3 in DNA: TGTGCCAGTAACCGGGACAGGGGGCACTACGAGCAGTACTTC. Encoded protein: CASNRDRGHYEQYF.

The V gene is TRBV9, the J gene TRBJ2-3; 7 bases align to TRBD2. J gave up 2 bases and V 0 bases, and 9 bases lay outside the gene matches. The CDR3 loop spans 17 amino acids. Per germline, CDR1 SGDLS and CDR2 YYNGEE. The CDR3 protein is CASSVGRGSSSTDTQYF. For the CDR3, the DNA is TGTGCCAGCAGCGTAGGTCGCGGGAGCTCCTCCACAGATACGCAGTATTTT.

The CDR3 nucleotides are TGCAGCGGAGAATTCTCTGGAAACACCATATATTTT. It encodes CSGEFSGNTIYF. The chain carries TRBV29-1 and TRBJ1-3; D is unresolved. The CDR3 sequence is 12 residues long. Per the germline V gene, CDR1 is SQVTM and CDR2 is ANQGSEA. V was trimmed by 7 bases and J by 0 bases, leaving 7 bases between them.